Shown below are 31 T cell receptor beta chains from a single sample sequenced in a study of OX40 agonist ivuxolimab in advanced cancers. Repertoires were generated with immunoSEQ multiplex PCR, while TCRdb's copy carries only in-frame clones and drops some. The data contain tens of thousands of clones, 80% to 95% of them singletons. The sample was CD4+ or CD8+ T cells sorted from blood, taken in a trial of the OX40 agonist ivuxolimab. These TCRs come from an adult with an advanced solid tumor such as melanoma, head and neck, liver or kidney cancer.

The J gene is TRBJ1-1, the V gene TRBV11-2; the D gene is possibly TRBD1 (6 bases). Germline V gene lookup returns CDR1 SGHAT and CDR2 FQNNGV. Between the trimmed V and J ends, which lost 1 base and 6 bases, there was a span of 12 bases. The CDR3 covers 14 residues. CDR3 amino acids: CASSLGRAGAEAFF. The CDR3 bases are TGTGCCAGCAGCTTAGGGCGGGCAGGGGCTGAAGCTTTCTTT.

The chain couples TRBV27 to TRBJ2-7; D not resolved. CDR1 and CDR2 (germline): MNHEY, SMNVEV (reference sequence). V lost 4 bases and J 3 bases, leaving 10 bases between the germline ends. This CDR3 spans 13 amino acids. CDR3 residues: CASSWGILYEQYF. In nucleotides, the CDR3 is TGTGCCAGCAGTTGGGGTATTCTCTACGAGCAGTACTTC.

This chain connects TRBV6-4 to TRBJ2-1, with TRBD2 matching over 8 bases. The CDR3 spans 13 residues. Germline lookup yields CDR1 MRHNA and CDR2 SNTAGT. V was clipped by 0 bases and J by 9 bases; unmatched bases: 1. CDR3 nucleotides: TGTGCCAGCAGTGACTCCGGGACTAGTGAGCAGTTCTTC. Translation gives CASSDSGTSEQFF.

This clone was seen once. The rearrangement links TRBV7-9 to TRBJ2-2; TRBD2 agrees at 9 bases. The CDR3 has 15 amino acids. V trimming: 6 bases; J trimming: 4 bases; junction bases outside the gene matches: 6. Germline values: CDR1 SEHNR, CDR2 FQNEAQ (reference sequence). CDR3: CASSTGLAPTGELFF. DNA for the CDR3: TGTGCCAGCAGTACCGGACTAGCGCCCACCGGGGAGCTGTTTTTT.

V usage is TRBV4-1 and J usage is TRBJ2-7; the match to TRBD2 covers 8 bases. Trimming cost V 3 bases and J 3 bases; bases outside gene matches: 13. The CDR3 sequence is 17 residues long. The germline V gene has CDR1 MGHRA and CDR2 YSYEKL. CDR3 sequence (DNA): TGCGCCAGCAGCCACAGGGGACCGGGACTAGTCGACTACGAGCAGTACTTC. Protein sequence: CASSHRGPGLVDYEQYF.

V is TRBV4-1 and J is TRBJ2-7; TRBD2 is a possible D gene (5 bases). The CDR3 spans 16 residues. The germline V and J ends were trimmed by 4 bases and 3 bases, with 19 bases remaining between them. Per germline, CDR1 MGHRA and CDR2 YSYEKL. In DNA, the CDR3 is TGCGCCAGCAGCCTAGTGAATAGCGAGGGATTCTACGAGCAGTACTTC. This encodes CASSLVNSEGFYEQYF.

V is TRBV29-1 and J is TRBJ2-5; TRBD1 is a possible D gene (5 bases). V lost 4 bases and J lost 3, with 15 bases in between. CDR1 and CDR2 from the germline V gene are SQVTM and ANQGSEA. This CDR3 comprises 14 residues. CDR3 DNA: TGCAGCGTTGGAAGGGGCCTAAGAGAAGAGACCCAGTACTTC. It codes for CSVGRGLREETQYF. Looking up the rest from reference TRBV29-1 and TRBJ2-5 gives the full variable domain: SAVISQKPSRDICQRGTSLTIQCQVDSQVTMMFWYRQQPGQSLTLIATANQGSEATYESGFVIDKFPISRPNLTFSTLTVSNMSPEDSSIYLCSVGRGLREETQYFGPGTRLLVL.

The chain joins TRBV27 to TRBJ1-1; D unresolved. V lost 5 bases, J lost 3 bases, and 10 bases lay in between. The CDR3 runs to 13 residues. CDR1 and CDR2 from the germline V gene are MNHEY and SMNVEV (reference sequence). CDR3 loop: CASSLGRDTEAFF. Written as DNA, the CDR3 is TGTGCCAGCAGTCTCGGACGGGACACTGAAGCTTTCTTT.

This chain links TRBV4-3 with TRBJ2-3; no clear D gene. Germline CDR1 is LGHNA and CDR2 is YSLEER. Trimming cost V 4 bases and J 0 bases, with 8 bases left between them. The CDR3 runs to 14 residues. CDR3 residues: CASSPIGSTDTQYF. The CDR3 DNA follows: TGCGCCAGCAGCCCCATCGGGAGCACAGATACGCAGTATTTT.

The chain uses TRBV27 and TRBJ1-4; TRBD1 matches 7 bases. The CDR3 consists of 15 residues. Germline loops: CDR1 MNHEY, CDR2 SMNVEV (reference sequence). V gave up 5 bases and J gave up 6 bases; unmatched junction bases: 9. CDR3 coding DNA: TGTGCCAGCAGTCCTCGGGACAGAACAGATGAAAAACTGTTTTTT. Amino acids: CASSPRDRTDEKLFF.

J is TRBJ2-5 and V is TRBV9, with TRBD2 matching over 15 bases. V dropped 2 bases and J dropped 6; count of bases not matched to a gene: 5. Germline V lookup: CDR1 SGDLS, CDR2 YYNGEE. This CDR3 region has 16 residues. The CDR3 here is CASSVGTSGRPQTQYF. The CDR3 nucleotides are TGTGCCAGCAGCGTCGGGACTAGCGGGAGGCCTCAGACCCAGTACTTC.

CDR3 sequence: CASSFGVLGSYNEQFF. The CDR3, as DNA: TGTGCCAGCAGCTTTGGGGTCCTTGGTTCCTACAATGAGCAGTTCTTC. The gene calls are TRBV5-6 and TRBJ2-1; D ambiguous. The CDR3 runs 16 residues. Trimming left V 2 bases short and J 1 base short, with 13 bases between. The V gene's germline CDR1 is SGHDT and CDR2 YYEEEE. The full variable domain, rest sourced from reference TRBV5-6 and TRBJ2-1, is DAGVTQSPTHLIKTRGQQVTLRCSPKSGHDTVSWYQQALGQGPQFIFQYYEEEERQRGNFPDRFSGHQFPNYSSELNVNALLLGDSALYLCASSFGVLGSYNEQFFGPGTRLTVL.

The genes are TRBV28 and TRBJ2-3; D is unclear. The CDR3 length is 14 residues. Between the trimmed V and J ends, which lost 2 bases and 2 bases, there was a span of 8 bases. In germline, CDR1 is MDHEN, CDR2 SYDVKM. As DNA, the CDR3 is TGTGCCAGCAGTTTACGGAAGACCACAGATACGCAGTATTTT. Translated: CASSLRKTTDTQYF.

This clone has a single count. The chain carries TRBV13 and TRBJ2-5, with no clear D. Germline V gene sequence: CDR1 PRHDT, CDR2 FYEKMQ (reference sequence). Trimming pared 1 base from V and 5 bases from J, leaving 8 bases between. The length of the CDR3 is 13 residues. CDR3 coding DNA: TGTGCCAGCAGCTTAGACGAGGTGGAGACCCAGTACTTC. It specifies CASSLDEVETQYF.

The chain uses TRBV28 and TRBJ1-4; unclear D gene. Per germline, CDR1 MDHEN and CDR2 SYDVKM. The CDR3 spans 15 residues. Trimming took off 2 bases at V and 10 bases at J, with 17 bases between the two ends. CDR3 nucleotide sequence: TGTGCCAGCAGTTTAAACGCAGACCTCGGTGGAAAACTGTTTTTT. It encodes CASSLNADLGGKLFF. The full variable domain, its missing parts supplied by reference TRBV28 and TRBJ1-4, is DVKVTQSSRYLVKRTGEKVFLECVQDMDHENMFWYRQDPGLGLRLIYFSYDVKMKEKGDIPEGYSVSREKKERFSLILESASTNQTSMYLCASSLNADLGGKLFFGSGTQLSVL.

This clone occurred once. The CDR3 DNA follows: TGTGCCAGCAGTCCCCACAGGGGAGAGCAGTACTTC. It specifies CASSPHRGEQYF. The chain combines TRBV6-5 with TRBJ2-7; 7 bases agree with TRBD1. The CDR3 has 12 residues. The germline V gene encodes CDR1 MNHEY and CDR2 SVGAGI. Losses at the gene ends were 5 bases for V and 7 bases for J; bases not matched to a gene: 5.

The genes are TRBV10-3 and TRBJ2-2, with a weak D call TRBD2 (6 bases). There are 15 residues in the CDR3. Germline V gene data show CDR1 as ENHRY and CDR2 as SYGVKD. With 0 bases removed from V and 6 bases from J, the gap between germline ends came to 11 bases. Here the CDR3 reads CAISESERASGELFF. CDR3 nucleotide sequence: TGTGCCATCAGTGAGTCGGAGCGGGCCTCCGGGGAGCTGTTTTTT.

This sequence joins TRBV4-3 and TRBJ2-7; tentative D call: TRBD2 (6 bases). CDR3 length equals 15 residues. Germline assignment: CDR1 LGHNA and CDR2 YSLEER. The germline V and J ends were trimmed by 4 bases and 4 bases, with 17 bases remaining between them. The CDR3 coding sequence is TGCGCCAGCAGCCGGGGGACTGGCGGGGCATACGAGCAGTACTTC. It translates to CASSRGTGGAYEQYF.

The J gene is TRBJ2-7, the V gene TRBV13; 11 nucleotides agree with TRBD1. The CDR3 runs to 15 residues. CDR1 and CDR2 (germline): PRHDT, FYEKMQ (reference sequence). After removal of 4 bases from V and 0 bases from J, the junction contained 2 bases not matched to a gene. CDR3 nucleotide sequence: TGTGCCAGCAGCTCGGGACAGGGGGTCTCCTACGAGCAGTACTTC. It translates to CASSSGQGVSYEQYF.

The rearrangement links TRBV7-8 to TRBJ2-3, with TRBD2 identical over 11 bases. CDR3 length: 18 residues. Germline lookup yields CDR1 SGHVS and CDR2 FQNEAQ. Losses at the gene ends were 1 base for V and 1 base for J; bases not matched to a gene: 7. The CDR3 DNA reads as TGTGCCAGCAGCTTAGGTCTGGCGGGACTAGCGGGCACAGATACGCAGTATTTT. Its translation: CASSLGLAGLAGTDTQYF.

The chain combines TRBV4-1 with TRBJ1-2; 7 bases fit TRBD1. The CDR3 runs 13 residues. Looked up from germline, CDR1 is MGHRA and CDR2 is YSYEKL. The V gene end was trimmed by 3 bases and the J gene end by 4 bases; junction bases not matched to a gene: 2. The CDR3 sequence: CASSQDRSYGYTF. For the CDR3, the DNA is TGCGCCAGCAGCCAGGACAGGTCCTATGGCTACACCTTC.

V is TRBV28 and J is TRBJ2-7, with D maybe TRBD1 (6 bases). The V end was cut by 7 bases, the J end by 5 bases, with 18 bases between. In germline, CDR1 is MDHEN, CDR2 SYDVKM. This CDR3 spans 14 amino acids. The CDR3 protein is CASTPGEFGNEQYF. In nucleotides, the CDR3 is TGTGCCAGCACTCCAGGGGAGTTTGGGAACGAGCAGTACTTC.

V usage is TRBV7-3 and J usage is TRBJ2-1, with 9 bases matching TRBD2. V lost 2 bases to trimming and J lost 8 bases; unmatched junction nucleotides: 7. Per the germline V gene, CDR1 is SGHTA and CDR2 is FQGTGA. This CDR3 contains 15 residues. The CDR3: CASSLLAGRSYEQFF. CDR3 DNA: TGTGCCAGCAGCTTACTAGCGGGACGTTCGTATGAGCAGTTCTTC.

The rearrangement links TRBV9 to TRBJ1-6; D is perhaps TRBD1 (6 bases). There are 12 residues in the CDR3. The V and J ends lost 2 bases and 12 bases respectively, with 9 bases between them. The germline gives CDR1 SGDLS, CDR2 YYNGEE. Written as DNA, the CDR3 is TGTGCCAGCAGCGTGGACAGTAAACCCCTCCACTTT. It codes for CASSVDSKPLHF.

This clone came up a few times. This chain connects TRBV14 to TRBJ1-1, with D tentatively TRBD1 (6 bases). The CDR3 is made up of 14 amino acids. Germline V CDR1 and CDR2: SGHDN, FVKESK. Between the trimmed V and J ends, which lost 0 bases and 4 bases, there was a span of 9 bases. CDR3: CASSQDVRGTEAFF. The CDR3 DNA sequence: TGTGCCAGCAGCCAAGATGTCAGGGGCACTGAAGCTTTCTTT.

With regard to this clone: Other nucleotide sequences from this sample produce the same CDR3. The genes are TRBV9 and TRBJ2-7; 12 bases align to TRBD2. The CDR3 totals 16 residues. The junction had 3 bases not matched to a gene; V was cut back by 2 bases and J by 0 bases. The germline V gene encodes CDR1 SGDLS and CDR2 YYNGEE. The DNA of the CDR3 is TGTGCCAGCAGCGTCTCGGGACTAGCGGGCTCCTACGAGCAGTACTTC. Its protein product is CASSVSGLAGSYEQYF.

Only a few counts were recorded for this clone. The gene calls are TRBV9 and TRBJ1-2, with unresolved D. V lost 3 bases and J lost 5, with 17 bases in between. The CDR3 consists of 15 residues. Germline assignment: CDR1 SGDLS and CDR2 YYNGEE. For the CDR3, the DNA is TGTGCCAGCAGCGCGTCGTGGTCACCCGATTATGGCTACACCTTC. As protein: CASSASWSPDYGYTF.

V gene TRBV7-9 combines with J gene TRBJ2-7, with D possibly TRBD1 on 6 matching bases. Germline CDR1 is SEHNR and CDR2 is FQNEAQ (reference sequence). V lost 6 bases to trimming and J lost 0 bases, with 15 bases between them. The CDR3 has 15 amino acids. This CDR3 reads CASSFLQGSSYEQYF. In nucleotides, the CDR3 is TGTGCCAGCAGTTTCCTTCAGGGGAGCTCCTACGAGCAGTACTTC.

The rearrangement joins TRBV28 to TRBJ2-5, with D perhaps matching TRBD1 (6 bases). Trimming pared 6 bases from V and 5 bases from J, leaving 19 bases between. This CDR3 is built from 15 residues. Germline CDR1 reads MDHEN; CDR2 reads SYDVKM. The CDR3, as DNA: TGTGCCAGCAGCATTAGACAGGTCCTTGGGGAGACCCAGTACTTC. This gives the protein CASSIRQVLGETQYF.

The CDR3 spells CASSVDPQAGRAFF. CDR3 coding DNA: TGTGCCAGCAGCGTAGATCCCCAGGCGGGGCGGGCTTTCTTT. J is TRBJ1-1 and V is TRBV9, with D possibly TRBD1 on 5 matching bases. This CDR3 region has 14 residues. With 0 bases removed from V and 11 bases from J, the gap between germline ends came to 17 bases. Looked up from germline, CDR1 is SGDLS and CDR2 is YYNGEE.

V gene TRBV29-1 combines with J gene TRBJ2-3; TRBD2 matches 13 bases. This CDR3 is 15 amino acids long. Germline V gene lookup returns CDR1 SQVTM and CDR2 ANQGSEA. V shed 5 bases, J shed 4 bases, and the junction held 6 bases outside the gene matches. CDR3 in amino acids: CSVCRTSGSADTQYF. The CDR3, as DNA: TGCAGCGTTTGTCGGACTAGCGGGAGCGCAGATACGCAGTATTTT.